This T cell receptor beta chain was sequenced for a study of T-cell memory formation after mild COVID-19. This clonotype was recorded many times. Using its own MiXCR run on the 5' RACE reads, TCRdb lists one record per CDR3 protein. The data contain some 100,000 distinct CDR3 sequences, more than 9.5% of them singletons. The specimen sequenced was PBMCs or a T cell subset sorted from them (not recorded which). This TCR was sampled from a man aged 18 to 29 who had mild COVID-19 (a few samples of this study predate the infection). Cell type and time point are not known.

CDR3 protein: CASSFKRGGSYEQYF. CDR3 nucleotide sequence: TGTGCCAGCAGCTTCAAGCGGGGGGGATCCTACGAGCAGTACTTC. This chain connects TRBV7-9 to TRBJ2-7, with 10 bases lining up with TRBD2. V lost 3 bases to trimming and J lost 1 base; unmatched junction nucleotides: 3. Germline V CDR1 and CDR2: SEHNR, FQNEAQ (reference sequence). CDR3 length: 15 residues.